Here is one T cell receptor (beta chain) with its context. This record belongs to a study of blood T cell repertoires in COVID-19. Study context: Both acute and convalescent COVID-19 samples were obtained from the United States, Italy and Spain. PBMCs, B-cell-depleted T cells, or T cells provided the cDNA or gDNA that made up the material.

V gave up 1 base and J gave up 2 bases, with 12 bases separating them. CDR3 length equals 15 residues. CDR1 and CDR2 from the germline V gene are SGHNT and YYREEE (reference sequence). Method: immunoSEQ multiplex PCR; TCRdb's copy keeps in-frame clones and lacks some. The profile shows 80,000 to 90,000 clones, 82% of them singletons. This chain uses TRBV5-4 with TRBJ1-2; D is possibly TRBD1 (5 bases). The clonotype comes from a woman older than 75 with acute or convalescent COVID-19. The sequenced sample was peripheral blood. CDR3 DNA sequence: TGTGCCAGCAGCTTGAAAGCGGGACGGAACTATGGCTACACCTTC. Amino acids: CASSLKAGRNYGYTF.